This T cell receptor beta chain is drawn from a study of CD8 T cells in ankylosing spondylitis. Whole-study findings and limits: It appeared that ankylosing spondylitis blood was characterized by a TCR beta motif of several highly homologous variants.

This clonotype has a count of ten or more. What it binds is unknown. Between the trimmed V and J ends, which lost 4 bases and 2 bases, there was a span of 9 bases. The CDR3 is 13 amino acids. Germline CDR1 is MNHEY and CDR2 is SMNVEV (reference sequence). A single record per CDR3 protein comes from TCRdb applying MiXCR to the 5' RACE reads. This sample carries 200,000 to 250,000 distinct CDR3 sequences, around 7.9% of them seen once, and the ten largest clones take more than 13%. The clonotype originates from a male donor with ankylosing spondylitis. Sequenced input: blood, either unsorted or a sorted T cell fraction (not recorded which). The rearrangement links TRBV27 to TRBJ2-7; no reliable D call. The CDR3 DNA sequence: TGTGCCAGCAGTTCTGGGCTACCCTACGAGCAGTACTTC. It yields the protein CASSSGLPYEQYF.